What follows are 29 T cell receptor beta chains derived from one specimen sequenced in a study of blood T cell repertoires in COVID-19. Measured with immunoSEQ multiplex PCR; TCRdb has only the in-frame clones, and not every one. The sample records some 85,000 clones, about 83% being singletons. The sequencing sample was made of peripheral blood. The receptor set was obtained from a human donor in a cohort sampled during active COVID-19.

The chain is built from TRBV14 and TRBJ1-4; 7 nucleotides align to TRBD1. Germline V gene lookup returns CDR1 SGHDN and CDR2 FVKESK. The CDR3 is made up of 15 amino acids. The V segment lost 5 bases and the J segment 6 bases; nucleotides outside the gene matches: 9. CDR3 loop: CASSYSTGQDEKLFF. CDR3 in DNA: TGTGCCAGCAGCTACTCGACAGGGCAGGATGAAAAACTGTTTTTT.

The chain couples TRBV7-9 to TRBJ2-7, with TRBD2 matching over 9 bases. This CDR3 is built from 15 residues. The germline gives CDR1 SEHNR, CDR2 FQNEAQ (reference sequence). Germline trimming cut 5 bases from V and 1 base from J; bases unmatched to any gene: 6. CDR3 in DNA: TGTGCCAGCAGCCCGAGCGGGAGGCCATCCTACGAGCAGTACTTC. Translated: CASSPSGRPSYEQYF.

This chain links TRBV18 with TRBJ2-5; D is perhaps TRBD2 (6 bases). Germline lookup yields CDR1 KGHSH and CDR2 LQKENI. The V and J ends lost 0 bases and 5 bases respectively, with 10 bases between them. This CDR3 region has 14 residues. The CDR3 is CASSPPGGLETQYF. The DNA for the CDR3 is TGTGCCAGCTCACCACCGGGAGGCTTGGAGACCCAGTACTTC.

This chain connects TRBV19 to TRBJ1-4, with 9 bases fitting TRBD1. The CDR3 has 15 amino acids. Per the germline V gene, CDR1 is LNHDA and CDR2 is SQIVND (reference sequence). V shed 5 bases, J shed 5 bases, and the junction held 6 bases outside the gene matches. The DNA of the CDR3 is TGTGCCAGTAGTGCCCGGGACAGGGCAAATGAAAAACTGTTTTTT. Translated, it gives CASSARDRANEKLFF.

The chain has TRBV4-3 and TRBJ2-2; D uncertain. Germline values: CDR1 LGHNA, CDR2 YSLEER. The germline V and J ends were trimmed by 2 bases and 2 bases, with 9 bases remaining between them. This CDR3 is built from 15 residues. The CDR3 sequence is CASSQFNYNTGELFF. The CDR3 coding sequence is TGCGCCAGCAGCCAATTTAACTACAACACCGGGGAGCTGTTTTTT.

This clone was found a few times. The chain recombines TRBV7-9 with TRBJ2-4, with no clear D. CDR3 length: 15 residues. Germline CDR1 reads SEHNR; CDR2 reads FQNEAQ (reference sequence). The germline V and J ends were trimmed by 2 bases and 1 base, with 9 bases remaining between them. The CDR3 loop is CASSLSLRAKNIQYF. CDR3 nucleotides: TGTGCCAGCAGCTTAAGCTTGAGGGCCAAAAACATTCAGTACTTC.

The genes are TRBV12-3 or TRBV12-4 and TRBJ2-5, with D possibly TRBD2 on 6 matching bases. The V and J ends lost 1 base and 4 bases respectively, with 7 bases between them. This CDR3 region has 13 residues. The CDR3 is CASSLERAETQYF. The CDR3 DNA reads as TGTGCCAGCAGTTTAGAGCGGGCAGAGACCCAGTACTTC.

The rearrangement uses TRBV5-1 and TRBJ2-2; D not certain. This CDR3 is 15 amino acids long. V lost 0 bases, J lost 2 bases, and 8 bases lay in between. Germline V CDR1 and CDR2: SGHRS, YFSETQ. The CDR3 here is CASSLATTNTGELFF. CDR3 DNA sequence: TGCGCCAGCAGCTTGGCGACAACTAACACCGGGGAGCTGTTTTTT.

The V and J genes are TRBV19 and TRBJ2-3; 9 positions agree with TRBD2. Germline V gene data show CDR1 as LNHDA and CDR2 as SQIVND (reference sequence). The CDR3 length is 20 residues. V trimming: 7 bases; J trimming: 2 bases; junction bases outside the gene matches: 22. The CDR3 region has the DNA TGTGCCAGTACCATGGGGGGTGAGCGGGAGGACCCTTATCCCACAGATACGCAGTATTTT. Translation gives CASTMGGEREDPYPTDTQYF.

The genes are TRBV19 and TRBJ2-6; D not certain. The CDR3 spans 17 residues. Germline lookup yields CDR1 LNHDA and CDR2 SQIVND (reference sequence). Deletions cut 3 bases from V and 3 bases from J, with 15 bases between. The CDR3 spells CASSISTGIGGANVLTF. CDR3 DNA sequence: TGTGCCAGTAGTATTTCGACTGGTATAGGTGGGGCCAACGTCCTGACTTTC.

The V call is TRBV2, the J call TRBJ2-5; 13 bases match TRBD2. Germline-derived CDR1 and CDR2 are SNHLY and FYNNEI. J gave up 2 bases and V 5 bases, and 11 bases lay outside the gene matches. The CDR3 has 18 amino acids. The CDR3 here is CASSRGGLAGSGQETQYF. CDR3 bases: TGTGCCAGCAGTCGTGGGGGACTAGCGGGATCTGGTCAAGAGACCCAGTACTTC.

The chain recombines TRBV11-2 with TRBJ2-5; tentatively, D is TRBD1 (6 bases). The V end lost 5 bases, the J end lost 5 bases, and 21 bases lay between the germline ends. The V gene's germline CDR1 is SGHAT and CDR2 FQNNGV. The CDR3 loop spans 16 amino acids. CDR3 sequence: CASSEGVDLVRETQYF. The CDR3 bases are TGTGCCAGCAGCGAGGGGGTGGATCTCGTAAGGGAGACCCAGTACTTC.

This clone was seen a handful of times. This rearrangement joins TRBV11-2 to TRBJ1-3; D possibly corresponds to TRBD1 (6 bases). V dropped 0 bases and J dropped 1 base, with 13 bases sitting between them. The CDR3 covers 17 residues. Germline V gene sequence: CDR1 SGHAT, CDR2 FQNNGV. The CDR3 region is CASSLDLGRGSGNTIYF. CDR3 bases: TGTGCCAGCAGCTTAGATCTCGGCAGGGGATCTGGAAACACCATATATTTT.

The chain links TRBV11-1 to TRBJ2-3, with D perhaps TRBD1 (6 bases). Germline CDR1 reads SGHAT; CDR2 reads FQDESV (reference sequence). The CDR3 is made up of 15 amino acids. Trimming left V 5 bases short and J 1 base short, with 13 bases between. CDR3 DNA sequence: TGTGCCAGCAGCCCTCCAGGGGCGGGCACAGATACGCAGTATTTT. Translated: CASSPPGAGTDTQYF.

The count of this clone is one. The V gene is TRBV7-2, the J gene TRBJ1-1, with 12 nucleotides matching TRBD1. After removal of 5 bases from V and 10 bases from J, the junction contained 8 bases not matched to a gene. Germline values: CDR1 SGHTA, CDR2 FQGNSA. CDR3 size: 14 residues. The CDR3 spells CASSPRDRGLGAFF. CDR3 DNA: TGTGCCAGCAGCCCCAGGGACAGGGGGCTCGGAGCTTTCTTT.

V and J are TRBV9 and TRBJ1-5; 9 nucleotides match TRBD1. V lost 2 bases and J lost 7; bases outside the gene matches: 10. This CDR3 has 16 amino acids. Germline loops: CDR1 SGDLS, CDR2 YYNGEE. CDR3 sequence (DNA): TGTGCCAGCAGCGTGGGGGACAGGGTGGTCGGGCAGCCCCAGCATTTT. It is translated as CASSVGDRVVGQPQHF.

This clone was seen a handful of times. The chain uses TRBV5-1 and TRBJ2-7; 8 nucleotides agree with TRBD1. Looked up from germline, CDR1 is SGHRS and CDR2 is YFSETQ. J was trimmed by 7 bases and V by 4 bases; bases with no gene match: 13. This CDR3 spans 15 amino acids. The CDR3 loop is CASSTRTGIFEEQYF. For the CDR3, the DNA is TGCGCCAGCAGCACCCGGACAGGGATTTTTGAAGAGCAGTACTTC.

The chain joins TRBV18 to TRBJ2-5; D not certain. CDR3 length: 14 residues. Germline V gene sequence: CDR1 KGHSH, CDR2 LQKENI. V lost 3 bases and J lost 0, with 8 bases in between. CDR3 bases: TGTGCCAGCTCACCTCGCAGGAACCAAGAGACCCAGTACTTC. Translation gives CASSPRRNQETQYF.

V gene TRBV7-2 combines with J gene TRBJ2-6; 7 bases match TRBD1. The V gene's germline CDR1 is SGHTA and CDR2 FQGNSA. The CDR3 extends over 15 amino acids. After removal of 3 bases from V and 4 bases from J, the junction contained 3 bases not matched to a gene. DNA for the CDR3: TGTGCCAGCAGCTTGAGGGGGCTCGGGGCCAACGTCCTGACTTTC. It encodes CASSLRGLGANVLTF.

V usage is TRBV15 and J usage is TRBJ1-1, with D perhaps matching TRBD1 (5 bases). The CDR3 is 14 amino acids. CDR1 is LNHNV and CDR2 is YYDKDF in the germline V gene (reference sequence). The V end was cut by 5 bases, the J end by 0 bases, with 10 bases between. CDR3: CATSGQRVNTEAFF. CDR3 coding DNA: TGTGCCACCAGCGGACAAAGAGTGAACACTGAAGCTTTCTTT.

V is TRBV7-2 and J is TRBJ2-3, with 9 bases matching TRBD2. V shed 5 bases, J shed 4 bases, and the junction held 7 bases outside the gene matches. The CDR3 consists of 15 residues. Germline CDR1 reads SGHTA; CDR2 reads FQGNSA. CDR3 coding DNA: TGTGCCAGCAGCAGCCGCGGGAGGGCCCCAGATACGCAGTATTTT. Its protein product is CASSSRGRAPDTQYF.

Note on this clone: The identical CDR3 is also encoded by other nucleotide sequences in the sample. The chain links TRBV18 to TRBJ1-5; TRBD1 matches 7 bases. V gave up 1 base and J gave up 6 bases; unmatched junction bases: 3. This CDR3 comprises 14 residues. In germline, CDR1 is KGHSH, CDR2 LQKENI. CDR3 DNA: TGTGCCAGCTCACCACGACAGGGTGGTCAGCCCCAGCATTTT. Protein: CASSPRQGGQPQHF. The full variable domain, its missing parts supplied by reference TRBV18 and TRBJ1-5, is NAGVMQNPRHLVRRRGQEARLRCSPMKGHSHVYWYRQLPEEGLKFMVYLQKENIIDESGMPKERFSAEFPKEGPSILRIQQVVRGDSAAYFCASSPRQGGQPQHFGDGTRLSIL.

The chain has TRBV28 and TRBJ2-1; 9 bases are a match to TRBD2. The CDR3 runs 15 residues. Germline CDR1 reads MDHEN; CDR2 reads SYDVKM. The junction had 12 bases not matched to a gene; V was cut back by 5 bases and J by 10 bases. The CDR3 region has the DNA TGTGCCAGCAGTATCCTAGCGGGAACCGTTGGCGAGCAGTTCTTC. It specifies CASSILAGTVGEQFF. Filled out from reference TRBV28 and TRBJ2-1, the complete variable domain reads DVKVTQSSRYLVKRTGEKVFLECVQDMDHENMFWYRQDPGLGLRLIYFSYDVKMKEKGDIPEGYSVSREKKERFSLILESASTNQTSMYLCASSILAGTVGEQFFGPGTRLTVL.

The chain has TRBV5-8 and TRBJ2-4; D is undetermined. There are 14 residues in the CDR3. Between the trimmed V and J ends, which lost 2 bases and 3 bases, there was a span of 9 bases. Germline V CDR1 and CDR2: SGHTS, YDEGEE. The DNA of the CDR3 is TGTGCCAGCAGCTTACGAGCTGGCAAAAACATTCAGTACTTC. This codes for CASSLRAGKNIQYF.

This chain uses TRBV19 with TRBJ2-7; D possibly corresponds to TRBD1 (5 bases). Germline CDR1 and CDR2: LNHDA and SQIVND (reference sequence). The CDR3 runs 12 residues. V lost 5 bases and J lost 3, with 8 bases in between. The CDR3 is CASSFRDYEQYF. The DNA of the CDR3 is TGTGCCAGTAGTTTCAGGGACTACGAGCAGTACTTC.

This clone was detected a few times. The chain combines TRBV7-9 with TRBJ1-6, with 7 bases lining up with TRBD1. With V trimmed by 5 bases and J by 14 bases, 12 bases remained unmatched. CDR1 and CDR2 (germline): SEHNR, FQNEAQ (reference sequence). The CDR3 is made up of 14 amino acids. The CDR3 DNA is TGTGCCAGCAGCCTGGGACAGACAACAGGGTCCCTCCACTTT. Translated, it gives CASSLGQTTGSLHF.

This sequence joins TRBV6-5 and TRBJ1-5, with a weak D call TRBD1 (6 bases). Germline lookup yields CDR1 MNHEY and CDR2 SVGAGI. The CDR3 sequence is 14 residues long. V was cut by 6 bases and J by 1 base, with 10 bases left in between. DNA of the CDR3: TGTGCCAGCAGCCGGACAGTAAGCAATCAGCCCCAGCATTTT. It encodes CASSRTVSNQPQHF.

The genes are TRBV28 and TRBJ2-7, with 12 bases identical to TRBD2. The CDR3 extends over 15 amino acids. Trimming took 4 bases from V and 10 from J; bases not matched to a gene: 11. Germline loops: CDR1 MDHEN, CDR2 SYDVKM. The CDR3 DNA is TGTGCCAGCAGTTCCCCCGGACTAGCGGGAACGGAACAGTACTTC. Residues: CASSSPGLAGTEQYF.

The chain has TRBV15 and TRBJ2-1; TRBD2 matches 10 bases. The germline CDR1 and CDR2 sequences are LNHNV and YYDKDF (reference sequence). J gave up 4 bases and V 5 bases, and 5 bases lay outside the gene matches. This CDR3 has 15 amino acids. The CDR3 is CATSEGLAAYNEQFF. Written as DNA, the CDR3 is TGTGCCACCAGCGAAGGACTAGCGGCTTACAATGAGCAGTTCTTC.